This T cell receptor beta chain was recovered during a study of shared clonotypes between healthy human individuals. Germline V gives CDR1 MNHNS, CDR2 SASEGT. Trimming shortened V by 0 bases and J by 6 bases, and 11 bases separated the two germline ends. This CDR3 is 14 amino acids long. Study observations and caveats: Compared with clonotypes that all four donors shared, non-shared clonotypes had lower generation probabilities. As a rule, naive subsets had a larger estimated richness than memory subsets.

In the original workflow: Filtering differed since immunoSEQ provided only junctions, with no quality scores. Sequencing used immunoSEQ multiplex PCR; TCRdb keeps in-frame clones, though not all of them. V, J and clone size were drawn from that table, and D and trimming were deduced from the DNA. This sample has around 690,000 clones, with about nine tenths found just once. Only Caucasian adults living in Nashville, Tennessee served as donors. This clone was recorded only once. Its antigen is not known. Source material: memory CD8+ T cells from PBMCs. Subset specified: CD45RO+ cells pooled with CCR7-negative TemRA cells. The rearrangement uses TRBV6-1 and TRBJ1-1, with D perhaps matching TRBD1 (5 bases). The sequence was obtained from a man between 18 and 29 years old in good health. Some clones in this sample may be carry-over from other donors' samples. In nucleotides, the CDR3 is TGTGCCAGCAGTGAAGCGAACAGGCAGGCTGAAGCTTTCTTT. Protein product: CASSEANRQAEAFF.